The present entry profiles one TCR beta chain with its context. This sample is drawn from a study of shared clonotypes between healthy human individuals. Every subset's genomic DNA went evenly onto several immunoSEQ plates. Data came from immunoSEQ multiplex PCR; TCRdb stores just in-frame clones and leaves some out. The sample yields 2 million to 2.5 million clones, 85% to 95% seen once. The naive CD8 subset, CD45RO-negative cells positively selected for CCR7, excluded terminally differentiated effector memory CD45RA+ cells. Sequenced: naive CD8+ T cells sorted from blood. The sequence derives from a man aged 18 to 30 in good health.

The CDR3 is CASSEGLAGRQVSTDTQYF. Written as DNA, the CDR3 is TGTGCCAGCAGTGAGGGTCTAGCGGGGCGCCAGGTTAGCACAGATACGCAGTATTTT. The chain couples TRBV2 to TRBJ2-3, with 9 bases fitting TRBD2. Losses at the gene ends were 3 bases for V and 0 bases for J; bases not matched to a gene: 13. The germline V gene encodes CDR1 SNHLY and CDR2 FYNNEI. This CDR3 is built from 19 residues.